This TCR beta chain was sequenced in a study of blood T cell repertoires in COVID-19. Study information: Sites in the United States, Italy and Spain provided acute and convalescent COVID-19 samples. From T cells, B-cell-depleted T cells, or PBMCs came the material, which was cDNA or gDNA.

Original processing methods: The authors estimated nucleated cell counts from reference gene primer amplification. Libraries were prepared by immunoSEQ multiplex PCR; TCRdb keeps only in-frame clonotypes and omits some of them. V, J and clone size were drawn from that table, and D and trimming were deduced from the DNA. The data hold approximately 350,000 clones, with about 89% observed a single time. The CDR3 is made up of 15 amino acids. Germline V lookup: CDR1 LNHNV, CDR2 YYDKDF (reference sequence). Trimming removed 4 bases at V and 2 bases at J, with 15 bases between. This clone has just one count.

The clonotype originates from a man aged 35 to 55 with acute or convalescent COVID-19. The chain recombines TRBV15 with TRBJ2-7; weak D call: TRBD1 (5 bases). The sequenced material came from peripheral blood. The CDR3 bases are TGTGCCACCAGCAATTTTAGGGGTTTTCCCTACGAGCAGTACTTC. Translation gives CATSNFRGFPYEQYF.